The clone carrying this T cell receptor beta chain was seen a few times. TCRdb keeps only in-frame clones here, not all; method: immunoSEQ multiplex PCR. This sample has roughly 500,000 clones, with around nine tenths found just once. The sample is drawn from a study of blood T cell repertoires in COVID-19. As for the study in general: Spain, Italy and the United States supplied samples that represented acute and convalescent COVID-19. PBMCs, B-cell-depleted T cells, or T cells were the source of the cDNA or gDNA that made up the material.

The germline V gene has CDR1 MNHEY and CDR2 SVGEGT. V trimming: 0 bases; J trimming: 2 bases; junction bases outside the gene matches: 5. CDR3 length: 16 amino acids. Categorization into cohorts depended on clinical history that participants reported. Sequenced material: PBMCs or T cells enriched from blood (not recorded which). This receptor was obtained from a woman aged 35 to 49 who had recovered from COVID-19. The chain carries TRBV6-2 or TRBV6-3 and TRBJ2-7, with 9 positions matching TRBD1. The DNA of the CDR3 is TGTGCCAGCAGTTACTCTGGACAGGGGACACCCTACGAGCAGTACTTC. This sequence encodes CASSYSGQGTPYEQYF.